This T cell receptor beta chain comes out of a study of T cell repertoires in cytomegalovirus infection. MiXCR, applied by TCRdb to the reads, yields one record per CDR3 protein. There are about 310,000 distinct CDR3 sequences in the sample; 25% occur only once, and 13% lies in the top ten. Germline lookup yields CDR1 SGHRS and CDR2 YFSETQ. There are 17 residues in the CDR3. V was trimmed by 0 bases and J by 2 bases, leaving 14 bases between them. Comment on this clonotype: What it binds is not known.

The clonotype comes from a human donor in good health (CMV status not recorded). Some clones in this sample may be carry-over from other donors' samples. The chain joins TRBV5-1 to TRBJ2-2; D is possibly TRBD2 (5 bases). This material consisted of cultured PBMCs, taken from culture after CMV antigen stimulation. The CDR3 loop reads CASSLVFGVPNTGELFF. Here the CDR3 DNA reads TGCGCCAGCAGCTTGGTTTTCGGGGTTCCAAACACCGGGGAGCTGTTTTTT.